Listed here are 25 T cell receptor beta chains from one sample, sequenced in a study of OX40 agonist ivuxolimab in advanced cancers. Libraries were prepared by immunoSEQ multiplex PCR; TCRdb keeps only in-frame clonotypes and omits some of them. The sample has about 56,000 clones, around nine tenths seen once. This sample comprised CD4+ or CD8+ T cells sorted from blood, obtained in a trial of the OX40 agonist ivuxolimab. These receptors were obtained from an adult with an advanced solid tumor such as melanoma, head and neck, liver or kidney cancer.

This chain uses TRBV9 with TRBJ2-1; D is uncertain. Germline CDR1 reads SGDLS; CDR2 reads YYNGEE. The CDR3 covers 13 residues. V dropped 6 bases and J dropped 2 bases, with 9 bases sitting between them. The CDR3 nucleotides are TGTGCCAGCACTCCCGAAACCTACAATGAGCAGTTCTTC. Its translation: CASTPETYNEQFF.

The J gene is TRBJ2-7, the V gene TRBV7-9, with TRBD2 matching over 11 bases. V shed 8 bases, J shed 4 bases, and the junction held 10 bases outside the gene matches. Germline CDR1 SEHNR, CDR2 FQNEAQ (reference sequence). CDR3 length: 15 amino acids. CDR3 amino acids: CASFPLAGERYEQYF. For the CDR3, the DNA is TGTGCCAGCTTTCCACTAGCGGGAGAAAGGTACGAGCAGTACTTC.

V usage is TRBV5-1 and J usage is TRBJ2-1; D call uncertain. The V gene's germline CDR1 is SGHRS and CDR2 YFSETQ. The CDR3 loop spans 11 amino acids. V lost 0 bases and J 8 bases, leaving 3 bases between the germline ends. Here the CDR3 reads CASSLADEQFF. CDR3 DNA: TGCGCCAGCAGCTTGGCGGATGAGCAGTTCTTC. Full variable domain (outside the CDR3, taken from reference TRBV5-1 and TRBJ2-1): KAGVTQTPRYLIKTRGQQVTLSCSPISGHRSVSWYQQTPGQGLQFLFEYFSETQRNKGNFPGRFSGRQFSNSRSEMNVSTLELGDSALYLCASSLADEQFFGPGTRLTVL.

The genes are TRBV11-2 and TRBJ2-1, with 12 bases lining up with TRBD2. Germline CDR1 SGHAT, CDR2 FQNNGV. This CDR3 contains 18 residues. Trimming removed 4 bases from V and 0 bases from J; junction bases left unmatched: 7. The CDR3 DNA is TGTGCCAGCAGCTGGACTAGCGGGAACCCAAGCTCCTACAATGAGCAGTTCTTC. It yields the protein CASSWTSGNPSSYNEQFF.

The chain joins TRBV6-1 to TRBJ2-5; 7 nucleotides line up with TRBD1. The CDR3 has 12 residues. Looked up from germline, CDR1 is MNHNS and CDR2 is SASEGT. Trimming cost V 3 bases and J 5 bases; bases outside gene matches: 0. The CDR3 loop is CASSDRGETQYF. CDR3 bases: TGTGCCAGCAGTGACAGGGGGGAGACCCAGTACTTC.

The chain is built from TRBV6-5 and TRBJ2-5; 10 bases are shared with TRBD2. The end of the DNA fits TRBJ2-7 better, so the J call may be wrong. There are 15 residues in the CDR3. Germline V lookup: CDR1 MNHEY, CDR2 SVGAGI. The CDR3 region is CASRVWLAGVYEQYF. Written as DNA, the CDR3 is TGTGCCAGCAGAGTATGGCTAGCGGGAGTCTACGAGCAGTACTTC.

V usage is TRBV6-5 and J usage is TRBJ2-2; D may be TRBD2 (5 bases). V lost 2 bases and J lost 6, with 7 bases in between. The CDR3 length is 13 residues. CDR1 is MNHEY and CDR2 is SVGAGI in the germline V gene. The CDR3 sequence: CASSYGEPGELFF. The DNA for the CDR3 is TGTGCCAGCAGTTACGGGGAGCCCGGGGAGCTGTTTTTT.

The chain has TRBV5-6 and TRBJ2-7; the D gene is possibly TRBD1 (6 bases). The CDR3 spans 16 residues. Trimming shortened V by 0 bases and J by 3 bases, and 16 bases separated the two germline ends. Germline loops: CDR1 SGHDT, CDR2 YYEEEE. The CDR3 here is CASSLAQGSLIYEQYF. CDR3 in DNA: TGTGCCAGCAGCTTGGCACAGGGCAGCCTTATCTACGAGCAGTACTTC.

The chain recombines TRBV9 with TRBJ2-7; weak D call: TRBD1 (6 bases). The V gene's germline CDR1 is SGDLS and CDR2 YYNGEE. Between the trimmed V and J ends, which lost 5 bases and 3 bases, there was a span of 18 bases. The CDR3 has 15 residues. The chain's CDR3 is CASSLTGTPFYEQYF. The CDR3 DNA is TGTGCCAGCAGTCTTACCGGGACACCCTTCTACGAGCAGTACTTC.

This CDR3 reads CASSQAHSGTTYNEQFF. Written as DNA, the CDR3 is TGCGCCAGCAGCCAAGCCCACTCCGGGACTACCTACAATGAGCAGTTCTTC. The chain links TRBV4-3 to TRBJ2-1; 7 nucleotides match TRBD2. The CDR3 consists of 17 residues. The ends lost 1 base at V and 2 bases at J; junction bases unmatched: 8. Germline V lookup: CDR1 LGHNA, CDR2 YSLEER.

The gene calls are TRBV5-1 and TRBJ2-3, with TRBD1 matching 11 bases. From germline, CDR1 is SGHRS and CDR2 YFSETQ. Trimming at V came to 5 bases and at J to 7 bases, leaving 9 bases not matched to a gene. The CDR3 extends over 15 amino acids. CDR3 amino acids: CASSPGTGGGNTQYF. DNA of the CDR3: TGCGCCAGCAGTCCCGGGACAGGGGGTGGAAATACGCAGTATTTT. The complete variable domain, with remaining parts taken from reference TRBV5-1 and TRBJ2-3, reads KAGVTQTPRYLIKTRGQQVTLSCSPISGHRSVSWYQQTPGQGLQFLFEYFSETQRNKGNFPGRFSGRQFSNSRSEMNVSTLELGDSALYLCASSPGTGGGNTQYFGPGTRLTVL.

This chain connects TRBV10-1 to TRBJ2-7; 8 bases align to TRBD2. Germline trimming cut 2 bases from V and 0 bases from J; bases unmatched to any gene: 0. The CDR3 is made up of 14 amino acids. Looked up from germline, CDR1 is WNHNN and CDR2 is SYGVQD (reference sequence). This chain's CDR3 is CASSESGSSYEQYF. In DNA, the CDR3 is TGCGCCAGCAGTGAGAGCGGGAGCTCCTACGAGCAGTACTTC.

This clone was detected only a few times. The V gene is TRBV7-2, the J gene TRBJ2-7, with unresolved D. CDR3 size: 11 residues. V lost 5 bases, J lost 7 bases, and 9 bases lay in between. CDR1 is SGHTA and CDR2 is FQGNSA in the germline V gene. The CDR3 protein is CASSPLIEQYF. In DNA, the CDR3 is TGTGCCAGCAGCCCCCTTATAGAGCAGTACTTC.

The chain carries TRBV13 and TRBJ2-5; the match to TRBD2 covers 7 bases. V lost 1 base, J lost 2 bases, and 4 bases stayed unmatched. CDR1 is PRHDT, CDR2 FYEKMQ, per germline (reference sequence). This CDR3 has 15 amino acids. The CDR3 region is CASSLDGGNQETQYF. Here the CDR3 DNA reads TGTGCCAGCAGCTTAGACGGGGGGAATCAAGAGACCCAGTACTTC.

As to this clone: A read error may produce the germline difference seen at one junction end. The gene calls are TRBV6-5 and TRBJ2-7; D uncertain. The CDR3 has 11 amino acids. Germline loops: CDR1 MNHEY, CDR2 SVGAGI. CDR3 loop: CASNLPYGQYF. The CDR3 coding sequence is TGTGCCAGCAATCTACCCTACGGGCAGTACTTC.

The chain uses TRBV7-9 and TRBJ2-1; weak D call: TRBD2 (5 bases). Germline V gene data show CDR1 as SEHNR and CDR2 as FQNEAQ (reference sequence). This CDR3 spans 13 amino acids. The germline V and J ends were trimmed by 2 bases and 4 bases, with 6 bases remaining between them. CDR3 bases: TGTGCCAGCAGCTTATGGGAGTACAATGAGCAGTTCTTC. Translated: CASSLWEYNEQFF.

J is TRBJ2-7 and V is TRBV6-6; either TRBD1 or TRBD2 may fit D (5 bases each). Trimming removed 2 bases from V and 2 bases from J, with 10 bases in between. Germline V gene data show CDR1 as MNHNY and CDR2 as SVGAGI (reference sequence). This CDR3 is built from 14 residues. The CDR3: CASSYAGSPYEQYF. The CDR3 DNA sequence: TGTGCCAGCAGTTACGCAGGGAGTCCCTACGAGCAGTACTTC.

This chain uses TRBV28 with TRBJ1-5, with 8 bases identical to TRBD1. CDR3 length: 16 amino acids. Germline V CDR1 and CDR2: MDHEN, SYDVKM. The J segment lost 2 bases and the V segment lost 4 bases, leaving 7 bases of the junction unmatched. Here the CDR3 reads CASSSGGWEGNQPQHF. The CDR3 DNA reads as TGTGCCAGCAGTTCAGGGGGCTGGGAGGGCAATCAGCCCCAGCATTTT.

The CDR3 loop is CASSQVLADYEQYF. The CDR3 DNA reads TGCGCCAGCAGCCAAGTTCTAGCTGACTACGAGCAGTACTTC. The chain couples TRBV4-1 to TRBJ2-7, with D perhaps TRBD2 (5 bases). V lost 1 base and J lost 3, with 10 bases in between. The CDR3 is 14 residues long. CDR1 and CDR2 from the germline V gene are MGHRA and YSYEKL.

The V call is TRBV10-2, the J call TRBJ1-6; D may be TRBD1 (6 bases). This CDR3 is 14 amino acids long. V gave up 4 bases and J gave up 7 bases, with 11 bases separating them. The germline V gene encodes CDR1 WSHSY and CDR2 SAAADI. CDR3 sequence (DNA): TGCGCCAGCAGTGCAACAGGGAACAATTCACCCCTCCACTTT. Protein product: CASSATGNNSPLHF.

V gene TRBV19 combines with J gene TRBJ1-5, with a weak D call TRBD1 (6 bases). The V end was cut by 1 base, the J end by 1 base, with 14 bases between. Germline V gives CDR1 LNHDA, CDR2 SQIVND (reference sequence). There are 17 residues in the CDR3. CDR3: CASSIVGGRMSNQPQHF. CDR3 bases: TGTGCCAGTAGTATAGTCGGGGGGCGCATGAGCAATCAGCCCCAGCATTTT.

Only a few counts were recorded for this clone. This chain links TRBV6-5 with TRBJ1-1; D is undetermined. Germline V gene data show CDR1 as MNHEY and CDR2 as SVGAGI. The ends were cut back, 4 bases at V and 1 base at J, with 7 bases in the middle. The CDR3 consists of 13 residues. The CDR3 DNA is TGTGCCAGCAGTTCGGGAGGGAACACTGAAGCTTTCTTT. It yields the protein CASSSGGNTEAFF.

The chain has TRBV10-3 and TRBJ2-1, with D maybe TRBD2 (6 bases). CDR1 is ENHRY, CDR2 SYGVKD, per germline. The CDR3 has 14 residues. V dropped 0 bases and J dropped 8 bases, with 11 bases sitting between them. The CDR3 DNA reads TGTGCCATCAGTGAGTCGATTTGGGGGGATGAGCAGTTCTTC. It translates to CAISESIWGDEQFF.

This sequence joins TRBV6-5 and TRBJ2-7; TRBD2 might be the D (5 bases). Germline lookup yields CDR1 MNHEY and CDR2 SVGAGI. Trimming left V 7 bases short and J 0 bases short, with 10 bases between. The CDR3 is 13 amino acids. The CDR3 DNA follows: TGTGCCAGCACCGACTACCTCTCCTACGAGCAGTACTTC. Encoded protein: CASTDYLSYEQYF.

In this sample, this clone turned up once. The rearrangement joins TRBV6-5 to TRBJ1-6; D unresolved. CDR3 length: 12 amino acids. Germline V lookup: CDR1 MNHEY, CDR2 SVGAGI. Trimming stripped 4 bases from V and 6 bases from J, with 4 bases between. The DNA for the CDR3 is TGTGCCAGCAGTTCACTTAATTCACCCCTCCACTTT. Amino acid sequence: CASSSLNSPLHF.